This passage covers 32 T cell receptor beta chains from one sample sequenced in a study of T-cell reconstitution after alpha-beta-depleted transplantation in children. Unique molecular identifiers were incorporated into the prepared TCRbeta library. TCRdb called the PCR reads again in MiXCR, with one record for every CDR3 protein. The data show some 95,000 distinct CDR3 sequences, 23% seen once. Sequencing used PBMCs, obtained before TCRalphabeta/CD19-depleted stem cell transplant. Receptor source: a boy aged 2 to 9 with acute lymphoblastic leukemia, due to receive a stem cell transplant.

This clonotype was found a few times. The chain recombines TRBV28 with TRBJ1-2; no clear D gene. The V end lost 8 bases, the J end lost 4 bases, and 8 bases lay between the germline ends. Germline V lookup: CDR1 MDHEN, CDR2 SYDVKM. CDR3 length: 11 amino acids. This CDR3 reads CASGVVYGYTF. For the CDR3, the DNA is TGTGCCAGCGGGGTCGTCTATGGCTACACCTTC.

The CDR3 is CASSLAAKEQFF. For the CDR3, the DNA is TGTGCCAGCAGCTTGGCTGCCAAGGAGCAGTTCTTC. The chain recombines TRBV7-2 with TRBJ2-1; D ambiguous. The CDR3 runs 12 residues. Germline CDR1 is SGHTA and CDR2 is FQGNSA. Trimming removed 3 bases from V and 10 bases from J, with 10 bases in between.

The genes are TRBV29-1 and TRBJ2-7, with 7 bases identical to TRBD1. V shed 5 bases, J shed 4 bases, and the junction held 5 bases outside the gene matches. The germline V gene has CDR1 SQVTM and CDR2 ANQGSEA. The CDR3 runs 12 residues. CDR3 residues: CSVSRDRYEQYF. The CDR3 DNA sequence: TGCAGCGTTAGCCGGGACAGATACGAGCAGTACTTC.

This rearrangement joins TRBV27 to TRBJ2-7, with D possibly being TRBD2 (6 bases). Trimming shortened V by 1 base and J by 2 bases, and 12 bases separated the two germline ends. This CDR3 region has 15 residues. Germline V gene sequence: CDR1 MNHEY, CDR2 SMNVEV (reference sequence). The chain's CDR3 is CASSLYGTGTYEQYF. In DNA, the CDR3 is TGTGCCAGCAGTTTATACGGGACTGGGACCTACGAGCAGTACTTC.

This clonotype has a count of ten or more. This chain connects TRBV4-2 to TRBJ2-7, with TRBD2 identical over 7 bases. Germline V gives CDR1 LGHNA, CDR2 YNFKEQ. After removal of 1 base from V and 0 bases from J, the junction contained 3 bases not matched to a gene. The length of the CDR3 is 15 residues. CDR3 sequence: CASSQGRGNSYEQYF. Written as DNA, the CDR3 is TGTGCCAGCAGCCAAGGGCGGGGGAACTCCTACGAGCAGTACTTC.

The chain is built from TRBV6-1 and TRBJ2-5; D is unclear. Trimming took 0 bases from V and 7 from J, leaving 3 bases between them. Looked up from germline, CDR1 is MNHNS and CDR2 is SASEGT. The CDR3 contains 11 residues. The chain's CDR3 is CASSEAGTQYF. In DNA, the CDR3 is TGTGCCAGCAGTGAAGCTGGGACCCAGTACTTC.

This clonotype has a handful of counts. V gene TRBV20-1 combines with J gene TRBJ2-1, with D perhaps TRBD2 (6 bases). Trimming cost V 3 bases and J 0 bases, with 12 bases left between them. Per germline, CDR1 DFQATT and CDR2 SNEGSKA (reference sequence). The CDR3 covers 15 residues. In DNA, the CDR3 is TGCAGTGCTAGGCTTGCGGGGAGCTCCTACAATGAGCAGTTCTTC. It encodes CSARLAGSSYNEQFF.

The chain joins TRBV11-1 to TRBJ2-6; TRBD1 matches 9 bases. Trimming cost V 1 base and J 1 base; bases outside gene matches: 5. This CDR3 contains 18 residues. Germline loops: CDR1 SGHAT, CDR2 FQDESV (reference sequence). The CDR3 bases are TGTGCCAGCAGCTTAGGGGACAGGGAACTGTCTGGGGCCAACGTCCTGACTTTC. It translates to CASSLGDRELSGANVLTF.

The rearrangement links TRBV2 to TRBJ1-2; D is ambiguous. CDR1 is SNHLY and CDR2 is FYNNEI in the germline V gene. The CDR3 loop spans 11 amino acids. V was cut by 2 bases and J by 12 bases, with 10 bases left in between. Here the CDR3 DNA reads TGTGCCAGCAGTGAATTCGGGAGGGACACCTTC. Translated, it gives CASSEFGRDTF.

The table lists this clonotype with many counts. The rearrangement links TRBV6-5 to TRBJ2-5; maybe TRBD2 (6 bases). V lost 2 bases and J 4 bases, leaving 23 bases between the germline ends. The CDR3 covers 18 residues. CDR1 is MNHEY, CDR2 SVGAGI, per germline. The CDR3 DNA sequence: TGTGCCAGCAGTTACCCATTTAGCGGAGGGGCCTACCGAGAGACCCAGTACTTC. It codes for CASSYPFSGGAYRETQYF.

In its sample, this clonotype was seen many times. This chain joins TRBV5-6 and TRBJ2-4; possibly TRBD2 for D (6 bases). Germline CDR1 reads SGHDT; CDR2 reads YYEEEE. The CDR3 has 15 residues. Trimming took off 4 bases at V and 6 bases at J, with 17 bases between the two ends. The CDR3 nucleotides are TGTGCCAGCAGCATTTACGATTCGCGGGGAAACATTCAGTACTTC. Translating gives CASSIYDSRGNIQYF.

There are many counts of this clonotype. This rearrangement joins TRBV7-2 to TRBJ2-7; perhaps TRBD2 as D (5 bases). This CDR3 spans 15 amino acids. V shed 0 bases and J shed 6 bases, with 15 bases lying between them. Looked up from germline, CDR1 is SGHTA and CDR2 is FQGNSA. The CDR3 DNA reads as TGTGCCAGCAGCTTAGCTCTAGCACAACCTAGCGAGCAGTACTTC. Translated: CASSLALAQPSEQYF. Complete variable domain (other parts from reference TRBV7-2 and TRBJ2-7): GAGVSQSPSNKVTEKGKDVELRCDPISGHTALYWYRQSLGQGLEFLIYFQGNSAPDKSGLPSDRFSAERTGGSVSTLTIQRTQQEDSAVYLCASSLALAQPSEQYFGPGTRLTVT.

The chain combines TRBV12-3 or TRBV12-4 with TRBJ1-1, with no clear D. V lost 6 bases and J lost 0, with 11 bases in between. The CDR3 sequence is 14 residues long. CDR3: CASSSREMNTEAFF. CDR3 bases: TGTGCCAGCAGCTCCCGGGAAATGAACACTGAAGCTTTCTTT.

The chain employs TRBV3-1 and TRBJ1-2, with 8 bases lining up with TRBD1. Trimming cost V 6 bases and J 1 base; bases outside gene matches: 7. CDR1 LGHDT and CDR2 YNNKEL come from the germline V gene (reference sequence). The CDR3 has 15 residues. The CDR3 here is CASSPQGAVNYGYTF. The CDR3 bases are TGTGCCAGCAGTCCTCAGGGGGCAGTTAACTATGGCTACACCTTC.

Only a few counts were recorded for this clonotype. The chain has TRBV5-1 and TRBJ2-4; perhaps TRBD1 as D (5 bases). Trimming stripped 0 bases from V and 0 bases from J, with 13 bases between. The CDR3 has 17 residues. Germline assignment: CDR1 SGHRS and CDR2 YFSETQ. The CDR3 nucleotides are TGCGCCAGCAGCTTGGCTCAGGGTCCCCTAGCCAAAAACATTCAGTACTTC. It codes for CASSLAQGPLAKNIQYF.

The chain carries TRBV6-1 and TRBJ2-7; a possible D gene is TRBD1 (6 bases). Trimming stripped 0 bases from V and 6 bases from J, with 9 bases between. Germline assignment: CDR1 MNHNS and CDR2 SASEGT. The CDR3 runs 13 residues. Here the CDR3 DNA reads TGTGCCAGCAGTGAAGCTTGGGGGCGCGAGCAGTACTTC. Residues: CASSEAWGREQYF.

V usage is TRBV7-2 and J usage is TRBJ1-5, with D possibly TRBD1 on 5 matching bases. Trimming removed 1 base at V and 5 bases at J, with 12 bases between. The CDR3 contains 15 residues. The germline V gene encodes CDR1 SGHTA and CDR2 FQGNSA. CDR3 DNA sequence: TGTGCCAGCAGCTTAGTAGGAGGGGCCGATCAGCCCCAGCATTTT. Amino acid sequence: CASSLVGGADQPQHF. Based on the CDR3 plus reference TRBV7-2 and TRBJ1-5, the full variable domain is GAGVSQSPSNKVTEKGKDVELRCDPISGHTALYWYRQSLGQGLEFLIYFQGNSAPDKSGLPSDRFSAERTGGSVSTLTIQRTQQEDSAVYLCASSLVGGADQPQHFGDGTRLSIL.

This clonotype was observed a handful of times. The rearrangement uses TRBV28 and TRBJ2-3; possibly TRBD1 or TRBD2 for D (5 bases each). The V end was cut by 6 bases, the J end by 1 base, with 5 bases between. The CDR3 sequence is 12 residues long. Germline-derived CDR1 and CDR2 are MDHEN and SYDVKM. For the CDR3, the DNA is TGTGCCAGCAGGGGACGCACAGATACGCAGTATTTT. Translation gives CASRGRTDTQYF.

The J gene is TRBJ2-7, the V gene TRBV28; no clear D. The V end was cut by 6 bases, the J end by 3 bases, with 15 bases between. The germline gives CDR1 MDHEN, CDR2 SYDVKM. The CDR3 sequence is 14 residues long. The CDR3 sequence: CASRRAGGNYEQYF. In DNA, the CDR3 is TGTGCCAGCAGGAGAGCTGGCGGAAACTACGAGCAGTACTTC.

V usage is TRBV28 and J usage is TRBJ2-7; maybe TRBD1 (5 bases). Looked up from germline, CDR1 is MDHEN and CDR2 is SYDVKM. The V gene lost 7 bases and the J gene lost 1 base, with 14 bases spanning the gap. The CDR3 runs to 14 residues. The CDR3 DNA is TGTGCCAGCATTCCTCAGGGTCCTTCCTACGAGCAGTACTTC. Translated: CASIPQGPSYEQYF.

This clonotype appeared a few times. V and J are TRBV7-9 and TRBJ2-5; D gene ambiguous. V was clipped by 6 bases and J by 4 bases, with 9 bases between them. Germline V lookup: CDR1 SEHNR, CDR2 FQNEAQ (reference sequence). This CDR3 region has 12 residues. CDR3 amino acids: CASSMGRETQYF. CDR3 bases: TGTGCCAGCAGTATGGGTAGAGAGACCCAGTACTTC.

The J gene is TRBJ2-7, the V gene TRBV28; D is ambiguous. This CDR3 comprises 12 residues. The V gene's germline CDR1 is MDHEN and CDR2 SYDVKM. V was cut by 6 bases and J by 3 bases, with 9 bases left in between. CDR3 loop: CASSVTRYEQYF. CDR3 sequence (DNA): TGTGCCAGCAGCGTAACGCGCTACGAGCAGTACTTC.

At least ten counts were recorded for this clonotype. V and J are TRBV6-4 and TRBJ2-5, with 7 bases that match TRBD2. CDR1 is MRHNA, CDR2 SNTAGT, per germline. The CDR3 contains 14 residues. The V gene end was trimmed by 4 bases and the J gene end by 2 bases; junction bases not matched to a gene: 4. CDR3 sequence: CASSASGEQETQYF. The DNA of the CDR3 is TGTGCCAGCAGTGCTAGCGGAGAGCAAGAGACCCAGTACTTC.

Notes on this clonotype: Mismatch with germline at one junction end may stem from a read error. The chain combines TRBV9 with TRBJ2-3, with a weak D call TRBD2 (5 bases). The CDR3 consists of 16 residues. Germline CDR1 SGDLS, CDR2 YYNGEE. The DNA for the CDR3 is TGTGCCAGCAGCGGGAGCGGAGGCCTCGTGGTAGATACGCAGTCTTTT. It yields the protein CASSGSGGLVVDTQSF.

This chain's CDR3 is CASSQSGENIQYF. The CDR3 region has the DNA TGTGCCAGCAGCCAGTCAGGAGAAAACATTCAGTACTTC. V gene TRBV3-1 combines with J gene TRBJ2-4; D gene unclear. The ends were cut back, 3 bases at V and 5 bases at J, with 8 bases in the middle. CDR3 length: 13 amino acids. The germline CDR1 and CDR2 sequences are LGHDT and YNNKEL (reference sequence). The full variable domain, completed using reference TRBV3-1 and TRBJ2-4, is DTAVSQTPKYLVTQMGNDKSIKCEQNLGHDTMYWYKQDSKKFLKIMFSYNNKELIINETVPNRFSPKSPDKAHLNLHINSLELGDSAVYFCASSQSGENIQYFGAGTRLSVL.

This rearrangement joins TRBV3-1 to TRBJ1-1; D is unresolved. V was cut by 1 base and J by 5 bases, with 5 bases left in between. Germline V lookup: CDR1 LGHDT, CDR2 YNNKEL (reference sequence). This CDR3 spans 12 amino acids. CDR3 sequence: CASSQVGTEAFF. The CDR3 region has the DNA TGTGCCAGCAGCCAAGTAGGTACTGAAGCTTTCTTT.

This clonotype was picked up a small number of times. The genes are TRBV6-1 and TRBJ2-1; 12 bases are shared with TRBD2. The CDR3 extends over 14 amino acids. CDR1 MNHNS and CDR2 SASEGT come from the germline V gene. The ends lost 6 bases at V and 8 bases at J; junction bases unmatched: 5. CDR3 sequence (DNA): TGTGCCAGCAGAAAGACTAGCGGGAGTGATGAGCAGTTCTTC. It codes for CASRKTSGSDEQFF.

For this clonotype: A read error may account for a junction end that differs from germline. The chain recombines TRBV29-1 with TRBJ2-7, with D hard to call. The CDR3 length is 13 residues. Germline V gene lookup returns CDR1 SQVTM and CDR2 ANQGSEA. CDR3 nucleotides: TGCAGCGCCCGATCCAGCCCCTCCGACGAGCAGTACTTC. As protein: CSARSSPSDEQYF.

The table lists this clonotype with a few counts. The CDR3 protein is CASSERDRGSTEAFF. CDR3 DNA sequence: TGCGCCAGCAGCGAACGGGACCGGGGGAGTACTGAAGCTTTCTTT. The chain combines TRBV4-3 with TRBJ1-1, with D maybe TRBD1 (5 bases). Germline assignment: CDR1 LGHNA and CDR2 YSLEER. This CDR3 has 15 residues. Deletions cut 5 bases from V and 5 bases from J, with 18 bases between.

This clonotype occurred a few times. J is TRBJ2-4 and V is TRBV6-2 or TRBV6-3, with 10 bases fitting TRBD2. Germline trimming cut 5 bases from V and 3 bases from J; bases unmatched to any gene: 22. CDR1 and CDR2 (germline): MNHEY, SVGEGT. The CDR3 has 21 amino acids. CDR3 in amino acids: CASSHPGLAPEGNTNKNIQYF. CDR3 sequence (DNA): TGTGCCAGCAGTCACCCGGGACTAGCGCCGGAGGGGAACACCAACAAAAACATTCAGTACTTC.

The rearrangement links TRBV15 to TRBJ2-6; D call uncertain. Deletions cut 1 base from V and 4 bases from J, with 11 bases between. CDR1 and CDR2 (germline): LNHNV, YYDKDF (reference sequence). The CDR3 is 16 residues long. The CDR3 nucleotides are TGTGCCACCAGCAGAGTTTCAAAATACGGGGCCAACGTCCTGACTTTC. Amino acid sequence: CATSRVSKYGANVLTF.

CDR3 sequence: CASSPDSNSNQPQHF. CDR3 nucleotides: TGTGCCAGCAGCCCGGACAGTAATAGCAATCAGCCCCAGCATTTT. V and J are TRBV7-6 and TRBJ1-5, with a possible D match to TRBD1 (6 bases). This CDR3 is built from 15 residues. Germline CDR1 SGHVS, CDR2 FNYEAQ. The V end was cut by 5 bases, the J end by 0 bases, with 11 bases between.